The rows below give T cell receptor beta chains drawn from one sample of a study of T-cell reconstitution after alpha-beta-depleted transplantation in children. TCRdb redid the calling of the PCR reads with MiXCR, one entry per CDR3 protein. The data hold about 170,000 distinct CDR3 sequences, with approximately 12% observed a single time. The sequences come from PBMCs, collected before TCRalphabeta/CD19-depleted stem cell transplant. The receptors were sampled from a boy younger than 10 with acute myeloid leukemia, due to receive a stem cell transplant. The CDR3 runs from the conserved cysteine through the conserved F or W. The D gene is left open where the match is weak. The size entry is marked missing in some rows and otherwise reads once, few, many or a size class.

d_call: TRBD1; v_call: TRBV2; clone_size: many; j_call: TRBJ1-1; cdr3_nt: TGTGCCAGCATGACAGGGGAAGCTTTCTTT; cdr3_aa: CASMTGEAFF
d_call: .; v_call: TRBV28; clone_size: many; j_call: TRBJ2-7; cdr3_nt: TGTGCCAGCAGTTTACCCCCCGAAACCTACGAGCAGTACTTC; cdr3_aa: CASSLPPETYEQYF
d_call: .; v_call: TRBV3-1; clone_size: many; j_call: TRBJ1-2; cdr3_nt: TGTGCCAGCAGCCAATTAGACGGAGACTACACCTTC; cdr3_aa: CASSQLDGDYTF
d_call: .; v_call: TRBV12-3/TRBV12-4; clone_size: .; j_call: TRBJ1-1; cdr3_nt: TGTGCCAGCAGTTTAGGTCGATTGCCTGAAGCTTTCTTT; cdr3_aa: CASSLGRLPEAFF
d_call: .; v_call: TRBV24-1; clone_size: many; j_call: TRBJ1-2; cdr3_nt: TGTGCCACCAGCGCAGGAACAGGGTATGGCTACACCTTC; cdr3_aa: CATSAGTGYGYTF
d_call: .; v_call: TRBV27; clone_size: many; j_call: TRBJ2-1; cdr3_nt: TGTGCCAGCAGTCCACAGGACAATGAGCAGTTCTTC; cdr3_aa: CASSPQDNEQFF
d_call: .; v_call: TRBV15; clone_size: many; j_call: TRBJ1-5; cdr3_nt: TGTGCCACCAGCAGTGGGACGAATCAGCCCCAGCATTTT; cdr3_aa: CATSSGTNQPQHF
d_call: .; v_call: TRBV7-9; clone_size: many; j_call: TRBJ1-1; cdr3_nt: TGTGCCACCGAAGTGGGCACTGAAGCTTTCTTT; cdr3_aa: CATEVGTEAFF
d_call: .; v_call: TRBV11-3; clone_size: many; j_call: TRBJ1-5; cdr3_nt: TGTGCCAGCAGCTTATTCAGTCATCCTGCCAATCAGCCCCAGCATTTT; cdr3_aa: CASSLFSHPANQPQHF
d_call: .; v_call: TRBV4-1; clone_size: many; j_call: TRBJ2-5; cdr3_nt: TGCGCCAGCAGCCAAGGGTACAGGCCGGAAGAGACCCAGTACTTC; cdr3_aa: CASSQGYRPEETQYF
d_call: TRBD1; v_call: TRBV7-9; clone_size: many; j_call: TRBJ1-2; cdr3_nt: TGTGCCAGCAGCTTAGGCCAGGGGGAGTATGGCTACACCTTC; cdr3_aa: CASSLGQGEYGYTF
d_call: .; v_call: TRBV4-1; clone_size: many; j_call: TRBJ1-2; cdr3_nt: TGCGCCAGCAGCCAAGGTAGTAGGCGCAGGGGCGACTATGGCTACACCTTC; cdr3_aa: CASSQGSRRRGDYGYTF
d_call: .; v_call: TRBV6-1; clone_size: many; j_call: TRBJ2-3; cdr3_nt: TGTGCCAGCACCCCTCGGGGGACTAGCACAGATACGCAGTATTTT; cdr3_aa: CASTPRGTSTDTQYF
d_call: .; v_call: TRBV29-1; clone_size: many; j_call: TRBJ1-1; cdr3_nt: TGCAGCGTTGGATTACGCTTAGGGGTTAACACTGAAGCTTTCTTT; cdr3_aa: CSVGLRLGVNTEAFF
d_call: .; v_call: TRBV20-1; clone_size: many; j_call: TRBJ2-3; cdr3_nt: TGCAGTGCTAGAGGGGGGCTGGGGCCAGATACGCAGTATTTT; cdr3_aa: CSARGGLGPDTQYF
d_call: TRBD2; v_call: TRBV5-1; clone_size: many; j_call: TRBJ2-3; cdr3_nt: TGCGCCAGCAGCTTGGCTCGCCTAGCGGTGACAGATACGCAGTATTTT; cdr3_aa: CASSLARLAVTDTQYF
d_call: TRBD1; v_call: TRBV9; clone_size: few; j_call: TRBJ2-7; cdr3_nt: TGTGCCAGCAGCGGACAGGGGCGCGAGCAGTACTTC; cdr3_aa: CASSGQGREQYF
d_call: .; v_call: TRBV7-9; clone_size: many; j_call: TRBJ1-2; cdr3_nt: TGTGCCAGCAGCTTTGGTGGCGCGGGGCCTTACTATGGCTACACCTTC; cdr3_aa: CASSFGGAGPYYGYTF
d_call: .; v_call: TRBV7-3; clone_size: many; j_call: TRBJ2-5; cdr3_nt: TGTGCCAGCAGTCGGGCAGGGCAGGGAGAGACCCAGTACTTC; cdr3_aa: CASSRAGQGETQYF
d_call: TRBD2; v_call: TRBV2; clone_size: many; j_call: TRBJ2-5; cdr3_nt: TGTGCCAGCAGGAAGGGACTAGCGGAAAGCGCCCAGTACTTC; cdr3_aa: CASRKGLAESAQYF
d_call: TRBD2; v_call: TRBV10-3; clone_size: many; j_call: TRBJ2-3; cdr3_nt: TGTGCCATCAGGAAAGCCGGGGAGGGAGATACGCAGTATTTT; cdr3_aa: CAIRKAGEGDTQYF
d_call: TRBD1; v_call: TRBV12-3/TRBV12-4; clone_size: many; j_call: TRBJ2-3; cdr3_nt: TGTGCCAGCAGTTCCCATCTTGGACAGGGCACAGATACGCAGTATTTT; cdr3_aa: CASSSHLGQGTDTQYF
d_call: TRBD2; v_call: TRBV10-2; clone_size: many; j_call: TRBJ2-2; cdr3_nt: TGCGCCAGCAGCAGTTTAGCGGGGGGTTTCGGGGAGCTGTTTTTT; cdr3_aa: CASSSLAGGFGELFF
d_call: .; v_call: TRBV4-1; clone_size: many; j_call: TRBJ1-2; cdr3_nt: TGCGCCAGCAGCCAAGACTTGGGCTATGGCTACACCTTC; cdr3_aa: CASSQDLGYGYTF
d_call: .; v_call: TRBV3-1; clone_size: many; j_call: TRBJ2-2; cdr3_nt: TGTGCCAGCAGCCAACTCGCGGACACCGGGGAGCTGTTTTTT; cdr3_aa: CASSQLADTGELFF
d_call: TRBD1; v_call: TRBV27; clone_size: many; j_call: TRBJ2-3; cdr3_nt: TGTGCCAGCAGCCCGACAGGGTTTCTCACAGATACGCAGTATTTT; cdr3_aa: CASSPTGFLTDTQYF
d_call: .; v_call: TRBV2; clone_size: many; j_call: TRBJ2-3; cdr3_nt: TGTGCCAGCAGGAAGTCGGGGCCTGACACAGATACGCAGTATTTT; cdr3_aa: CASRKSGPDTDTQYF
d_call: .; v_call: TRBV10-3; clone_size: .; j_call: TRBJ1-3; cdr3_nt: TGTGCCATCAGCTTAAGAGTTGGCCGGGGAGCCTTCTCTGGAAACACCATATATTTT; cdr3_aa: CAISLRVGRGAFSGNTIYF
d_call: .; v_call: TRBV6-1; clone_size: many; j_call: TRBJ1-4; cdr3_nt: TGTGCCAGCATGGGGACTGCAACTAATGAAAAACTGTTTTTT; cdr3_aa: CASMGTATNEKLFF
d_call: .; v_call: TRBV6-5; clone_size: many; j_call: TRBJ1-1; cdr3_nt: TGTGCCAGCAGTTACTCGAGGGGATACAACACTGAAGCTTTCTTT; cdr3_aa: CASSYSRGYNTEAFF
d_call: .; v_call: TRBV29-1; clone_size: many; j_call: TRBJ2-3; cdr3_nt: TGCAGCGTTCGTACAGGGTCAACAGATACGCAGTATTTT; cdr3_aa: CSVRTGSTDTQYF